This T cell receptor (beta chain) is from a study of blood T cell repertoires in COVID-19. There are 13 residues in the CDR3. Looked up from germline, CDR1 is SGHTA and CDR2 is FQGNSA. Trimming cost V 3 bases and J 5 bases, with 9 bases left between them. Repertoires were generated with immunoSEQ multiplex PCR, while TCRdb's copy carries only in-frame clones and drops some. Of some 27,000 clones detected, around nine tenths appear once; the ten largest clones hold 16%. Sequencing was done on a sample of peripheral blood. V gene TRBV7-2 combines with J gene TRBJ2-3; weak D call: TRBD1 (5 bases). The TCR comes from a human donor in a cohort sampled during active COVID-19. The CDR3 DNA reads as TGTGCCAGCAGCTTGGGGCTCTTAGATACGCAGTATTTT. Translated: CASSLGLLDTQYF.